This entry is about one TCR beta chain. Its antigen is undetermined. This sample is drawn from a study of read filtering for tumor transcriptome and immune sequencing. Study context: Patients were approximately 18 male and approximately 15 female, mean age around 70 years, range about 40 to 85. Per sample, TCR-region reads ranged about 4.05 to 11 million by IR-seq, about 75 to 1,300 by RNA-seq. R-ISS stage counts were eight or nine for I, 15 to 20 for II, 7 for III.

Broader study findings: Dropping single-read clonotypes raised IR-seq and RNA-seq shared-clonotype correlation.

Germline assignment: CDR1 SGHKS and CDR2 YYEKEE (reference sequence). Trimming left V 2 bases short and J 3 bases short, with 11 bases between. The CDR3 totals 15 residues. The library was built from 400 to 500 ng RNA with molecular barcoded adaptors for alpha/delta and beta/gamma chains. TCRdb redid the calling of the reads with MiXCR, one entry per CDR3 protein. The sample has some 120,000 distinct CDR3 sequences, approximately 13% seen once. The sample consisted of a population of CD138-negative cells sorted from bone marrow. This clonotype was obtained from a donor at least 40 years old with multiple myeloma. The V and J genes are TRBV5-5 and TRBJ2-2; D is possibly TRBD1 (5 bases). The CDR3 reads CASSLQAADTGELFF. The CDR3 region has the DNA TGTGCCAGCAGCTTACAGGCTGCGGACACCGGGGAGCTGTTTTTT.